This T cell receptor (beta chain) is drawn from a study of CXCR3-negative and CXCR3-positive naive CD8 T cells. Study information: With about 1.5 +/- 0.3 million reads per library, the TRB reads numbered some 130 million in total. General study findings and limits: TRBV-TRBJ usage matched between naive CXCR3-negative and CXCR3-positive cells but not between memory cells. Diversity in memory CD8+ cells fell much lower than the comparably high levels seen in both naive subsets.

Identification of naive CD8+ T cells rested on CD45RO-CCR7+CD27+CD95- status. Points on this clonotype: What it binds is not known.

This CDR3 has 14 residues. Germline V gene data show CDR1 as SQVTM and CDR2 as ANQGSEA. Each TRB cDNA library was prepared by 5' RACE (with UMI labels). TCRdb re-called the 5' RACE reads and catalogs CDR3 proteins one per entry, DNA excluded. This table holds about 130,000 distinct CDR3 sequences. Source material: naive CXCR3- CD8+ T cells from blood. Subset noted: CD45RO-CCR7+CD27+CD95- naive CD8+ T cells lacking CXCR3 (TNR3-). The source is a human donor in good health. Some clones in this sample may be carry-over from other donors' samples. The chain joins TRBV29-1 to TRBJ2-2. The CDR3: CSVEEVAHTGELFF.